This T cell receptor beta chain was recovered during a study of CD8+ T cells in alopecia areata. Study-level findings and limits: Scalp clonality dropped significantly under tofacitinib, as did expanded CD8+ top-100 clones. Many expanded lesional clones persisted in scalp and blood during tofacitinib treatment. Sequencing of scalp samples also includes resident alphabeta T cells from normal skin.

TCR sequencing used cDNA made by reverse transcription of extracted RNA. Method: immunoSEQ multiplex PCR; TCRdb's copy keeps in-frame clones and lacks some. The table records some 110,000 clones, approximately 54% of them present only once. Germline CDR1 and CDR2: LNHDA and SQIVND (reference sequence). V trimming: 7 bases; J trimming: 6 bases; junction bases outside the gene matches: 12. The CDR3 has 16 residues. Worth noting for this clone: Its antigen is unknown.

Specified treatment: oral pan-JAK inhibitor, 5-10 mg twice daily. The sequence was obtained from a human donor with alopecia areata. This sample comprised CD8+ T cells sorted from blood, obtained at week 24, from a patient treated with tofacitinib. The genes are TRBV19 and TRBJ1-6, with 7 bases aligning to TRBD1. Written as DNA, the CDR3 is TGTGCCAGTACCTTAATCCCGGGACAGAGTAATTCACCCCTCCACTTT. Amino acids: CASTLIPGQSNSPLHF.